A single sample is the source of the 30 T cell receptor beta chains below, sequenced in a study of blood T cells in healthy people across ages. Then a second PCR, running roughly 7 to 11 cycles, was carried out with a sample-barcoded 5' primer and a J-beta primer mix. TCRdb re-called the 5' RACE reads through MiXCR, storing one row per CDR3 protein. Altogether 1.8 million or so distinct CDR3 sequences are present, 30% to 40% being singletons, with the ten largest covering 23%. The sequenced material came from blood. These receptors all come from a human donor in good health.

For this clonotype: A junction boundary mismatches the germline segment, possibly from a read error. The CDR3 region is CSVGTRYREMNAEAFF. The CDR3 DNA sequence: TGCAGCGTCGGAACACGGTACAGGGAGATGAACGCTGAAGCTTTCTTT. The chain recombines TRBV29-1 with TRBJ1-1, with D possibly being TRBD1 (6 bases). The CDR3 contains 16 residues. From germline, CDR1 is SQVTM and CDR2 ANQGSEA.

The chain recombines TRBV6-1 with TRBJ2-1; no clear D gene. V lost 6 bases to trimming and J lost 4 bases, with 10 bases between them. The CDR3 covers 13 residues. The germline V gene has CDR1 MNHNS and CDR2 SASEGT. The CDR3 sequence: CASRLGFYNEQFF. The CDR3 region has the DNA TGTGCCAGCAGGCTGGGATTTTACAATGAGCAGTTCTTC.

The chain is built from TRBV6-2 or TRBV6-3 and TRBJ2-7, with 7 bases aligning to TRBD1. The germline V gene encodes CDR1 MNHEY and CDR2 SVGEGT. The CDR3 spans 15 residues. V lost 7 bases and J lost 0; bases outside the gene matches: 9. The CDR3 loop reads CASNAPRGSSYEQYF. CDR3 nucleotide sequence: TGTGCCAGCAACGCCCCCAGGGGGAGCTCCTACGAGCAGTACTTC.

This clonotype has just a few counts. This chain links TRBV29-1 with TRBJ1-2; D perhaps matches TRBD1 (5 bases). CDR3 size: 13 residues. CDR1 SQVTM and CDR2 ANQGSEA come from the germline V gene. V shed 3 bases and J shed 0 bases, with 8 bases lying between them. CDR3 in amino acids: CSVEDTTNYGYTF. The CDR3 DNA sequence: TGCAGCGTTGAGGACACTACTAACTATGGCTACACCTTC.

The table lists this clonotype with a few counts. The chain employs TRBV27 and TRBJ2-7; D unclear. Germline-derived CDR1 and CDR2 are MNHEY and SMNVEV (reference sequence). V gave up 8 bases and J gave up 0 bases, with 20 bases separating them. The CDR3 totals 16 residues. CDR3 DNA sequence: TGTGCCAGCTCCCACCTCTCGGAGACCAGCTCCTACGAGCAGTACTTC. Translated, it gives CASSHLSETSSYEQYF.

Worth noting for this clonotype: One base away lies a much larger clone, so this may be a sequencing read error. The chain is built from TRBV9 and TRBJ1-1, with TRBD1 identical over 7 bases. V was clipped by 9 bases and J by 1 base; unmatched bases: 9. This CDR3 comprises 14 residues. CDR1 SGDLS and CDR2 YYNGEE come from the germline V gene. The CDR3 sequence is CATLHRGENTEAFF. CDR3 nucleotides: TGTGCCACCTTGCACAGGGGCGAGAACACTGAAGCTTTCTTT.

The V gene is TRBV7-2, the J gene TRBJ2-7, with 9 bases matching TRBD1. The V gene's germline CDR1 is SGHTA and CDR2 FQGNSA. The CDR3 sequence is 18 residues long. V lost 4 bases to trimming and J lost 0 bases; unmatched junction nucleotides: 13. As DNA, the CDR3 is TGTGCCAGCAGCTCACCGGGACAGGGTTTTATATTCTCCTACGAGCAGTACTTC. Translating gives CASSSPGQGFIFSYEQYF.

This clonotype has a handful of counts. The CDR3 DNA reads as TGCGCCAGCAGCCCACTGGCGCTCACTGAAGCTTTCTTT. Its translation: CASSPLALTEAFF. The chain uses TRBV4-1 and TRBJ1-1; D is unclear. V lost 4 bases, J lost 4 bases, and 10 bases lay in between. Germline CDR1 reads MGHRA; CDR2 reads YSYEKL. This CDR3 is built from 13 residues.

This clonotype was seen ten or more times. The chain recombines TRBV20-1 with TRBJ2-7, with 8 nucleotides matching TRBD1. The V segment lost 5 bases and the J segment 5 bases; nucleotides outside the gene matches: 2. Germline V lookup: CDR1 DFQATT, CDR2 SNEGSKA (reference sequence). The CDR3 consists of 11 residues. The chain's CDR3 is CSARTGNEQYF. The CDR3 DNA is TGCAGTGCTCGGACAGGGAACGAGCAGTACTTC.

This clonotype was found a few times. The V gene is TRBV6-5, the J gene TRBJ2-7, with unresolved D. Deletions cut 2 bases from V and 5 bases from J, with 13 bases between. The CDR3 contains 14 residues. Germline CDR1 and CDR2: MNHEY and SVGAGI. CDR3: CASSYGDGSNEQYF. The CDR3 DNA reads as TGTGCCAGCAGTTACGGGGATGGGTCCAACGAGCAGTACTTC.

This chain links TRBV7-2 with TRBJ1-5; 7 positions agree with TRBD1. This CDR3 comprises 15 residues. Germline assignment: CDR1 SGHTA and CDR2 FQGNSA. Trimming cost V 4 bases and J 2 bases; bases outside gene matches: 5. This chain's CDR3 is CASSSYRGGNQPQHF. The CDR3 DNA reads as TGTGCCAGCAGCTCCTACAGGGGAGGCAATCAGCCCCAGCATTTT.

The chain has TRBV6-1 and TRBJ2-3; TRBD1 might be the D (6 bases). V dropped 9 bases and J dropped 4 bases, with 14 bases sitting between them. The CDR3 is 13 amino acids. The V gene's germline CDR1 is MNHNS and CDR2 SASEGT. The CDR3 DNA sequence: TGTGCCAGTCACTACAGGGATTCAGATACGCAGTATTTT. This translates into CASHYRDSDTQYF.

This clonotype came up a few times. This chain links TRBV29-1 with TRBJ1-1; D is uncertain. CDR1 and CDR2 from the germline V gene are SQVTM and ANQGSEA. The CDR3 loop spans 14 amino acids. Trimming shortened V by 0 bases and J by 2 bases, and 10 bases separated the two germline ends. In nucleotides, the CDR3 is TGCAGCGTTGAAGAATTAGACCCCAACACTGAAGCTTTCTTT. Residues: CSVEELDPNTEAFF.

The rearrangement joins TRBV2 to TRBJ2-7, with D maybe TRBD1 (5 bases). The germline gives CDR1 SNHLY, CDR2 FYNNEI. CDR3 length equals 13 residues. Trimming took off 6 bases at V and 2 bases at J, with 11 bases between the two ends. The CDR3 protein is CASSSDTAYEQYF. The CDR3 DNA sequence: TGTGCCAGCAGCTCGGACACCGCCTACGAGCAGTACTTC.

The count of this clonotype is one. This chain uses TRBV20-1 with TRBJ2-4; unclear D gene. The J call could be wrong; TRBJ2-7 is a better fit for the DNA end. Germline loops: CDR1 DFQATT, CDR2 SNEGSKA (reference sequence). There are 12 residues in the CDR3. CDR3 bases: TGCAGTGCTAGAGACCGCTTAGACGAGCAGTACTTC. Its translation: CSARDRLDEQYF.

This clonotype appeared a few times. V and J are TRBV6-4 and TRBJ2-4; possible D gene TRBD1, 5 bases. The J call is doubtful: the DNA matches TRBJ2-7 better. CDR1 is MRHNA, CDR2 SNTAGT, per germline. The CDR3 has 15 amino acids. The CDR3 bases are TGTGCCAGCAGTGACTCGAGCAGGGTATCCTACGAGCAGTACTTC. It specifies CASSDSSRVSYEQYF.

This clonotype appeared a few times. This chain joins TRBV12-3 or TRBV12-4 and TRBJ1-1, with 8 positions matching TRBD1. CDR3 length: 14 residues. The trim removed 5 bases at V and 5 bases at J, leaving 7 bases unmatched. CDR3 region: CASSTHRGGTEAFF. The CDR3 nucleotides are TGTGCCAGCAGTACACACAGGGGGGGGACTGAAGCTTTCTTT.

This clonotype was observed a handful of times. The chain employs TRBV12-3 or TRBV12-4 and TRBJ2-1; D might be TRBD1 or TRBD2, each matching 5 bases. V lost 6 bases, J lost 9 bases, and 12 bases lay in between. The CDR3 contains 12 residues. CDR3 loop: CASSRSGTEQFF. CDR3 nucleotides: TGTGCCAGCAGCCGCTCAGGGACTGAGCAGTTCTTC.

V and J are TRBV7-2 and TRBJ2-3; unclear D gene. V lost 2 bases, J lost 3 bases, and 12 bases lay in between. Germline lookup yields CDR1 SGHTA and CDR2 FQGNSA. The CDR3 has 15 amino acids. The CDR3 DNA reads as TGTGCCAGCAGCTTACTATGGGAATATACAGATACGCAGTATTTT. Protein product: CASSLLWEYTDTQYF.

This chain links TRBV7-9 with TRBJ2-7; TRBD1 might be the D (5 bases). The CDR3 contains 15 residues. CDR1 is SEHNR, CDR2 FQNEAQ, per germline (reference sequence). V was clipped by 1 base and J by 5 bases, with 15 bases between them. CDR3: CASSLVGSRVNEQYF. In nucleotides, the CDR3 is TGTGCCAGCAGCTTAGTAGGTAGCAGGGTCAACGAGCAGTACTTC.

The gene calls are TRBV6-2 or TRBV6-3 and TRBJ1-2, with D uncertain. The CDR3 contains 16 residues. The germline CDR1 and CDR2 sequences are MNHEY and SVGEGT. Between the trimmed V and J ends, which lost 2 bases and 5 bases, there was a span of 18 bases. CDR3 bases: TGTGCCAGCAGTTACGATGGGGTATCAGCTCCTTATGGCTACACCTTC. This translates into CASSYDGVSAPYGYTF.

The V call is TRBV6-5, the J call TRBJ2-1, with 10 nucleotides matching TRBD2. Germline V gives CDR1 MNHEY, CDR2 SVGAGI. This CDR3 has 15 residues. Trimming took 2 bases from V and 13 from J; bases not matched to a gene: 11. The chain's CDR3 is CASSYERGGLGTQFF. The CDR3 DNA is TGTGCCAGCAGTTACGAGCGGGGGGGCCTGGGGACCCAGTTCTTC.

This clonotype was recorded only once. This sequence joins TRBV11-3 and TRBJ2-1; D may be TRBD2 (5 bases). Trimming pared 5 bases from V and 0 bases from J, leaving 14 bases between. Per germline, CDR1 SGHNT and CDR2 YENEEA. The CDR3 sequence is 16 residues long. CDR3 nucleotide sequence: TGTGCCAGCAGCCCGCTGCCGGGGAGCTCCTACAATGAGCAGTTCTTC. Translating it yields CASSPLPGSSYNEQFF. The full variable domain, rest sourced from reference TRBV11-3 and TRBJ2-1, is EAGVVQSPRYKIIEKKQPVAFWCNPISGHNTLYWYLQNLGQGPELLIRYENEEAVDDSQLPKDRFSAERLKGVDSTLKIQPAELGDSAVYLCASSPLPGSSYNEQFFGPGTRLTVL.

Regarding this clonotype: Mismatch with germline at one junction end may stem from a read error. This chain joins TRBV10-3 and TRBJ1-5; no clear D gene. CDR1 is ENHRY, CDR2 SYGVKD, per germline. The CDR3 spans 15 residues. The CDR3 spells CAISDQVGSNRPQHF. For the CDR3, the DNA is TGTGCCATCAGTGATCAAGTGGGAAGCAATCGGCCCCAGCATTTT.

This clonotype has just a few counts. The rearrangement joins TRBV11-2 to TRBJ1-1; tentatively, D is TRBD1 (6 bases). Germline CDR1 is SGHAT and CDR2 is FQNNGV. The CDR3 consists of 14 residues. The V end was cut by 4 bases, the J end by 3 bases, with 12 bases between. CDR3 amino acids: CASSSGAAHTEAFF. The CDR3 region has the DNA TGTGCCAGCAGCTCGGGGGCTGCGCACACTGAAGCTTTCTTT.

V gene TRBV9 combines with J gene TRBJ2-7; 8 bases are shared with TRBD1. V was pared by 3 bases and J by 4 bases, with 9 bases of the junction left unmatched. Germline CDR1 SGDLS, CDR2 YYNGEE. The CDR3 spans 15 residues. The CDR3: CASSAYDRGVYEQYF. The CDR3 DNA is TGTGCCAGCAGCGCCTACGACAGGGGTGTTTACGAGCAGTACTTC.

This clonotype was seen a few times. CDR3 sequence (DNA): TGTGCCAGTAGAATTCAGACAAGGTTTGAATGGGAGACCCAGTACTTC. Translation gives CASRIQTRFEWETQYF. The J gene is TRBJ2-5, the V gene TRBV6-1, with unresolved D. The CDR3 covers 16 residues. V was clipped by 9 bases and J by 5 bases, with 25 bases between them. In germline, CDR1 is MNHNS, CDR2 SASEGT.

The chain employs TRBV6-2 or TRBV6-3 and TRBJ1-5, with TRBD1 as a possible D gene (5 bases). Trimming stripped 6 bases from V and 3 bases from J, with 12 bases between. CDR1 and CDR2 from the germline V gene are MNHEY and SVGEGT. CDR3 length equals 14 residues. CDR3: CASRRQLPNQPQHF. The CDR3 DNA sequence: TGTGCCAGCAGAAGACAGCTCCCCAATCAGCCCCAGCATTTT.

This chain connects TRBV20-1 to TRBJ2-1; 7 positions agree with TRBD2. The germline CDR1 and CDR2 sequences are DFQATT and SNEGSKA (reference sequence). The CDR3 loop spans 14 amino acids. V was pared by 4 bases and J by 3 bases, with 6 bases of the junction left unmatched. The CDR3 protein is CSAMGGGNYNEQFF. The CDR3 nucleotides read TGCAGTGCTATGGGCGGGGGAAACTACAATGAGCAGTTCTTC.

This clonotype was seen repeatedly, ten times or more. This chain joins TRBV29-1 and TRBJ2-5; no clear D gene. Germline assignment: CDR1 SQVTM and CDR2 ANQGSEA. The CDR3 consists of 13 residues. The V and J ends lost 5 bases and 0 bases respectively, with 10 bases between them. In DNA form, the CDR3 reads TGCAGCGTTCATTTAATGTACCAAGAGACCCAGTACTTC. Amino acid sequence: CSVHLMYQETQYF.